The source of this TCR beta chain is a study of technical replicates of blood from a handful of donors. Assay used: immunoSEQ multiplex PCR; TCRdb lists only in-frame clones, some missing. Of tens of thousands of clones in the sample, roughly 90% were seen once. The sequencing input was PBMCs. The TCR sequence derives from a human donor in good health. Some clones in this sample may be carry-over from other donors' samples.

The CDR3 is CASSLVLAGYNEQFF. CDR3 coding DNA: TGTGCCAGCAGCTTGGTACTAGCGGGCTACAATGAGCAGTTCTTC. The V gene is TRBV5-4, the J gene TRBJ2-1, with 9 bases lining up with TRBD2. This CDR3 contains 15 residues. V dropped 0 bases and J dropped 3; count of bases not matched to a gene: 1. Germline CDR1 reads SGHNT; CDR2 reads YYREEE (reference sequence).